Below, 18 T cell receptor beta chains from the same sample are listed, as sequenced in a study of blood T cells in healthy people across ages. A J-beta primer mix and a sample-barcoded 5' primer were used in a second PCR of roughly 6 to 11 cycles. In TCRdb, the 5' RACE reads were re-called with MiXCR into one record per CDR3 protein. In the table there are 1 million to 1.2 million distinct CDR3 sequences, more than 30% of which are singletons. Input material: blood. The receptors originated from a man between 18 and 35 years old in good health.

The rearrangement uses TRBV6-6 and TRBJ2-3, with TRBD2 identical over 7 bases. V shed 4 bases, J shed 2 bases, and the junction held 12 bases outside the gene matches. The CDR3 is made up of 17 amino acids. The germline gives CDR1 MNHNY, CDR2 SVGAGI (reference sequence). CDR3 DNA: TGTGCCAGCAGTTTCCCACGGGCGGGGGATTACACAGATACGCAGTATTTT. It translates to CASSFPRAGDYTDTQYF.

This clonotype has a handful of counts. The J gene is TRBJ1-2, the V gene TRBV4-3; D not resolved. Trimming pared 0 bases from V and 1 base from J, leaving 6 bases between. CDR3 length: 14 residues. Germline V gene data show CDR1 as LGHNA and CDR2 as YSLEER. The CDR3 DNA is TGCGCCAGCAGCCAAGATTTCGTTAACTATGGCTACACCTTC. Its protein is CASSQDFVNYGYTF.

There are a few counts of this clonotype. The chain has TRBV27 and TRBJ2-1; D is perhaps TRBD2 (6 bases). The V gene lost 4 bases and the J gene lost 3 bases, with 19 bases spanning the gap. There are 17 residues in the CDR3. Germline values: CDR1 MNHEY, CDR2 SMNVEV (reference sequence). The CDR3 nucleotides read TGTGCCAGCAGTTGGGGGGACCCGACACCGAACTACAATGAGCAGTTCTTC. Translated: CASSWGDPTPNYNEQFF.

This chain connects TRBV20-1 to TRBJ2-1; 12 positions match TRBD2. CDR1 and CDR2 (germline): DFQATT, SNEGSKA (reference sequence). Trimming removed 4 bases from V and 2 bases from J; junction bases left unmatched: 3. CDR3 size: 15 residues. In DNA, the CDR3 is TGCAGTGCTACCCTAGCGGGGGGGCCCTACAATGAGCAGTTCTTC. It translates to CSATLAGGPYNEQFF.

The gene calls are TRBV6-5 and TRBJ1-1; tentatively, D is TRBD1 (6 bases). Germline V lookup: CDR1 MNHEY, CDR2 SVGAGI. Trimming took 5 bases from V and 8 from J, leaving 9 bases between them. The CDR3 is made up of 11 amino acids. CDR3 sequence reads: CASSVQGEAFF. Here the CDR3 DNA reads TGTGCCAGCAGTGTCCAGGGGGAAGCTTTCTTT.

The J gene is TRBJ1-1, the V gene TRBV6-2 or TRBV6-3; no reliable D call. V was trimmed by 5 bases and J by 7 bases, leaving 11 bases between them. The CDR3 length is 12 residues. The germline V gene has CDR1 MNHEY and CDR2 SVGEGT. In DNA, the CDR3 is TGTGCCAGCAGTCATGGACGGAGTGAAGCTTTCTTT. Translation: CASSHGRSEAFF.

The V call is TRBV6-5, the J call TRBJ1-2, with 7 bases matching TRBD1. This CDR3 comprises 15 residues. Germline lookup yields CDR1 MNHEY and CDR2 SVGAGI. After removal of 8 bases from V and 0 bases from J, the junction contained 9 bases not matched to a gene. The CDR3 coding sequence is TGTGCCAGCGGGACCGTGGGACAGCCTAACTATGGCTACACCTTC. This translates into CASGTVGQPNYGYTF.

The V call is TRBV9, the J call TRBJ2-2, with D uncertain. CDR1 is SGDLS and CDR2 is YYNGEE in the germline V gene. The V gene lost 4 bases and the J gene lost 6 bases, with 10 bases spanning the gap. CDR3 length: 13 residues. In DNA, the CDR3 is TGTGCCAGCAGCCCACATATCTCCGGGGAGCTGTTTTTT. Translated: CASSPHISGELFF. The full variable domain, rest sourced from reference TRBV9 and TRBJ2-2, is DSGVTQTPKHLITATGQRVTLRCSPRSGDLSVYWYQQSLDQGLQFLIQYYNGEERAKGNILERFSAQQFPDLHSELNLSSLELGDSALYFCASSPHISGELFFGEGSRLTVL.

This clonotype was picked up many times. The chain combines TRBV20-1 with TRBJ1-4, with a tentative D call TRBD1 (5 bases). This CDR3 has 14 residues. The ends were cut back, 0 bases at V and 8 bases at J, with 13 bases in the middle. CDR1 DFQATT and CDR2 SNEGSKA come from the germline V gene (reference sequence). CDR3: CSARDRRDGEKLFF. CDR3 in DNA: TGCAGTGCTAGAGATCGCAGGGACGGCGAAAAACTGTTTTTT.

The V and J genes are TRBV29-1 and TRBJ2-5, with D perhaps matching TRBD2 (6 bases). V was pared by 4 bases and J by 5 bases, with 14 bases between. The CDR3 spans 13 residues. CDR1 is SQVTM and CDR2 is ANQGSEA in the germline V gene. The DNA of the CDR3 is TGCAGCGTTGCTGTGCGAGGAGGGGAGACCCAGTACTTC. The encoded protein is CSVAVRGGETQYF. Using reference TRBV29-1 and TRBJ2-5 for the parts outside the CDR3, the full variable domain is SAVISQKPSRDICQRGTSLTIQCQVDSQVTMMFWYRQQPGQSLTLIATANQGSEATYESGFVIDKFPISRPNLTFSTLTVSNMSPEDSSIYLCSVAVRGGETQYFGPGTRLLVL.

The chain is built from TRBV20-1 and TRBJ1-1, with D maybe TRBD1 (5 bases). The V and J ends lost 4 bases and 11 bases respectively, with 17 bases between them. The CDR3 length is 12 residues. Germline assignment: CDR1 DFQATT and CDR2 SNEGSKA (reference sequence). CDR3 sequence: CSATLAGPQAFF. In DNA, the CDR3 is TGCAGTGCTACCTTAGCGGGGCCCCAGGCTTTCTTT.

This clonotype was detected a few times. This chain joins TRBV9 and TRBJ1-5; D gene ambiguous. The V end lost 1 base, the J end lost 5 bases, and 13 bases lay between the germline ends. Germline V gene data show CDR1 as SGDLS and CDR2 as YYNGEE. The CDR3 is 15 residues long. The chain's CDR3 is CASSVSFLLDQPQHF. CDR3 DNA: TGTGCCAGCAGCGTAAGTTTTCTGCTGGATCAGCCCCAGCATTTT.

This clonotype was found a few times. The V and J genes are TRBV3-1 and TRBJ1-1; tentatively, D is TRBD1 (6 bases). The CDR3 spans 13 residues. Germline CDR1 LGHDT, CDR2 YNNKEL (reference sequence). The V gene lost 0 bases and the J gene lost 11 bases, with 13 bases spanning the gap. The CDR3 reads CASSQDATGLAFF. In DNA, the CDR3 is TGTGCCAGCAGCCAAGATGCTACAGGGTTGGCTTTCTTT.

The CDR3 sequence: CASSMTSGGQETQYF. The CDR3 DNA follows: TGTGCCAGCAGTATGACTAGCGGGGGACAAGAGACCCAGTACTTC. The chain combines TRBV6-5 with TRBJ2-5, with TRBD2 matching over 12 bases. Looked up from germline, CDR1 is MNHEY and CDR2 is SVGAGI. This CDR3 spans 15 amino acids. After removal of 5 bases from V and 2 bases from J, the junction contained 3 bases not matched to a gene.

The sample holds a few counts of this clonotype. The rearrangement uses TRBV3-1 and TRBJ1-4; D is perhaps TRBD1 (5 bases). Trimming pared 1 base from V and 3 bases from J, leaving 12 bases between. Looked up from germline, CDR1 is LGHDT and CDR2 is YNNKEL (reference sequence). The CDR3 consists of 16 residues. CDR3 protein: CASSQARGGPNEKLFF. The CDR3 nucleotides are TGTGCCAGCAGCCAAGCCCGCGGGGGACCTAATGAAAAACTGTTTTTT.

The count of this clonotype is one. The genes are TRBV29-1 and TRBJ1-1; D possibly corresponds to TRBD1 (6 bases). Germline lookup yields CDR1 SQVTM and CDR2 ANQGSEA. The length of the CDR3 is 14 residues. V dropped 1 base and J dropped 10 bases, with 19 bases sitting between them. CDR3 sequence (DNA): TGCAGCGTTGAAGGGGACACCCGAACGGGTGGAGCTTTCTTT. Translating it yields CSVEGDTRTGGAFF.

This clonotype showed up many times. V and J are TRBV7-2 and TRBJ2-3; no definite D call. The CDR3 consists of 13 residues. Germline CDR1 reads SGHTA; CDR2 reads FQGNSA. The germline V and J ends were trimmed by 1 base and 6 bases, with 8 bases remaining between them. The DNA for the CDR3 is TGTGCCAGCAGCTTAGGGGTGGGCGATACGCAGTATTTT. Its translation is CASSLGVGDTQYF.

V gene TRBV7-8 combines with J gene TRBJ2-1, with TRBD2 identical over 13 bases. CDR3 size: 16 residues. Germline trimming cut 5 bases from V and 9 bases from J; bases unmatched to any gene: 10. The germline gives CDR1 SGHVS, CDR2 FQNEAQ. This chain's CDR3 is CASSLRLAGGRGEQFF. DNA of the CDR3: TGTGCCAGCAGCCTAAGACTAGCGGGGGGCCGGGGTGAGCAGTTCTTC.